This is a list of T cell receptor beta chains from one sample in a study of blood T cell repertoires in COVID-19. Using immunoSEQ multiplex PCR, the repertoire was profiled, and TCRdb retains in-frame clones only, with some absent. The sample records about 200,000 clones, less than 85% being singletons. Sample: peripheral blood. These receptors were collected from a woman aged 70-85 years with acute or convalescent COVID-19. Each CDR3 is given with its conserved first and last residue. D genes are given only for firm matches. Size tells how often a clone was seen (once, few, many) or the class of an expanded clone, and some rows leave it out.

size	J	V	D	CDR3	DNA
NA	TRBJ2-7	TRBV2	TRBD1	CASSARTGGPYEQYF	TGTGCCAGCAGTGCTCGAACAGGGGGCCCCTACGAGCAGTACTTC
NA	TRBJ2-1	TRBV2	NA	CASSASRGPSSYNEQFF	TGTGCCAGCAGCGCCTCGAGAGGCCCGAGCTCCTACAATGAGCAGTTCTTC
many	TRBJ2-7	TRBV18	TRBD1	CASSPQRGTGSGEQYF	TGTGCCAGCTCACCACAACGCGGGACAGGGTCCGGCGAGCAGTACTTC
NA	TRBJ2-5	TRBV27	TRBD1	CASSWTGEQETQYF	TGTGCCAGCAGTTGGACAGGGGAACAAGAGACCCAGTACTTC
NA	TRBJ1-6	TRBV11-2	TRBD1	CASSLSTGSSYNSPLHF	TGTGCCAGCAGCTTATCGACAGGGAGCTCCTATAATTCACCCCTCCACTTT
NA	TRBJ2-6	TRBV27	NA	CASSLEGTGANVLTF	TGTGCCAGCAGTTTGGAGGGGACTGGGGCCAACGTCCTGACTTTC
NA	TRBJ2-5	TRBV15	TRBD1	CATSRGPGTGEETQYF	TGTGCCACCAGCAGAGGCCCAGGGACAGGGGAAGAGACCCAGTACTTC
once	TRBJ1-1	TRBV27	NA	CASSPGQMNTEAFF	TGTGCCAGCAGTCCCGGACAGATGAACACTGAAGCTTTCTTT
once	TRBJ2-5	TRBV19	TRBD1	CASSIGTGLRETQYF	TGTGCCAGTAGTATCGGGACAGGGCTAAGGGAGACCCAGTACTTC
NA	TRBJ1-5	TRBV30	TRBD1	CAWGTGSSNQPQHF	TGTGCCTGGGGGACAGGGAGTAGCAATCAGCCCCAGCATTTT
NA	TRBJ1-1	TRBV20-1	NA	CSARGGGWAFF	TGCAGTGCTAGAGGTGGGGGCTGGGCTTTCTTT
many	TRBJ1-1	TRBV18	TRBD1	CASSPGTGDAEAFF	TGTGCCAGCTCACCAGGGACAGGGGACGCTGAAGCTTTCTTT
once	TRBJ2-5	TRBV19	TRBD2	CASSIIAGGYQETQYF	TGTGCCAGTAGTATTATTGCGGGAGGCTACCAAGAGACCCAGTACTTC
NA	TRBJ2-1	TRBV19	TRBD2	CASSIERGLAADEQFF	TGTGCCAGTAGTATAGAGCGGGGACTAGCGGCCGATGAGCAGTTCTTC